What follows is one T cell receptor beta chain and its context. The data were produced by immunoSEQ multiplex PCR, yet TCRdb's version contains in-frame clones alone and is incomplete. This table holds some 250,000 clones, approximately 86% found once. The germline V and J ends were trimmed by 0 bases and 6 bases, with 9 bases remaining between them. Looked up from germline, CDR1 is SGHRS and CDR2 is YFSETQ. This CDR3 has 14 amino acids. The data belong to a study of blood T cell repertoires in COVID-19. Turning to the study itself: The United States, Italy and Spain supplied acute and convalescent COVID-19 samples.

The receptor's source is a woman in her thirties or forties with acute COVID-19. The sample comprised PBMCs or T cells enriched from blood (not recorded which). This chain uses TRBV5-1 with TRBJ2-2; tentatively, D is TRBD2 (5 bases). CDR3 protein: CASSLVLSAGELFF. The DNA for the CDR3 is TGCGCCAGCAGCTTGGTCCTTAGCGCCGGGGAGCTGTTTTTT.